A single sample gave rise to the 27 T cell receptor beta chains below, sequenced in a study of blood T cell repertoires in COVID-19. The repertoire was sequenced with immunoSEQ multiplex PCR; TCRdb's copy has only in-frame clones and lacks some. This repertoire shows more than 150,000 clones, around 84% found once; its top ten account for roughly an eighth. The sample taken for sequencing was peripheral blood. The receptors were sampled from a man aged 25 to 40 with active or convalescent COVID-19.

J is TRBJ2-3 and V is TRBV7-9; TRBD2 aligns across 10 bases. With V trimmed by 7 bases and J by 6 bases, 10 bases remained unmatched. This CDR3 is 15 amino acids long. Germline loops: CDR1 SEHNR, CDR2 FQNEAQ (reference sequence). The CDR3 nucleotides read TGTGCCAGCACGTTGCGGCTAGCGGGAGAGGATACGCAGTATTTT. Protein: CASTLRLAGEDTQYF.

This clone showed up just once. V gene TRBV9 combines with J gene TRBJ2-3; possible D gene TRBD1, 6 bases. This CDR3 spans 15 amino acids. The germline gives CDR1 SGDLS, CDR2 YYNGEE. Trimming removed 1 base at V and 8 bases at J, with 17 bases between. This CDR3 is CASSVSATGSTTQYF. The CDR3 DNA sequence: TGTGCCAGCAGCGTATCTGCGACAGGTTCTACTACGCAGTATTTT.

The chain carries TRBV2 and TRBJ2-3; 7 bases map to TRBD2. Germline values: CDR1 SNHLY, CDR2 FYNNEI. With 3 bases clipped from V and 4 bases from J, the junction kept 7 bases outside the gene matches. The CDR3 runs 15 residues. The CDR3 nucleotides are TGTGCCAGCAGTGACCCAGCGGGGATTTCAGATACGCAGTATTTT. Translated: CASSDPAGISDTQYF.

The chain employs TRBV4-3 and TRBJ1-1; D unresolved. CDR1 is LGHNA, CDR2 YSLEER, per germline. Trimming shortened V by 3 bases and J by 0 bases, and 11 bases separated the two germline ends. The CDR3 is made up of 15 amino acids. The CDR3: CASSQSPTMNTEAFF. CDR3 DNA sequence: TGCGCCAGCAGCCAGTCCCCTACGATGAACACTGAAGCTTTCTTT.

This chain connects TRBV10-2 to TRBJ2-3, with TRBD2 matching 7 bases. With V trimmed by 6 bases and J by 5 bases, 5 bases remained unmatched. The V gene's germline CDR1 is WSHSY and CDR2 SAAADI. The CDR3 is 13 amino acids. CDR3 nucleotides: TGCGCCAGCAGCCGGGACTACGAAGATACGCAGTATTTT. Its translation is CASSRDYEDTQYF.

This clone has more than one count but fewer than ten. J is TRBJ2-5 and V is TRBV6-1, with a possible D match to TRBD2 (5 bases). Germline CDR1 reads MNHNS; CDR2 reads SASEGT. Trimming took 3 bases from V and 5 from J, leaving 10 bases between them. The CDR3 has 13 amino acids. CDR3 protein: CASSESRGETQYF. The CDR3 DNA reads TGTGCCAGCAGTGAGAGCCGCGGGGAGACCCAGTACTTC.

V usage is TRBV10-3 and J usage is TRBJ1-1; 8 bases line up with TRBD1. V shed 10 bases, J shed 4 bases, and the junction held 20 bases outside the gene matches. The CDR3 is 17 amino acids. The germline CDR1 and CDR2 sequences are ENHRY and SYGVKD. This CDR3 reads CATTGTGSARMGTEAFF. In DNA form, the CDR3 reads TGTGCCACCACGGGGACAGGCAGTGCTCGGATGGGCACTGAAGCTTTCTTT.

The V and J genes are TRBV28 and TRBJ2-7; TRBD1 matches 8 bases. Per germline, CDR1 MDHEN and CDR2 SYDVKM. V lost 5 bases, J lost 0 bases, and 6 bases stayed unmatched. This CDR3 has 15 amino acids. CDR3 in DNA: TGTGCCAGCAGTGCGGGACAGGAAGACTCCTACGAGCAGTACGTC. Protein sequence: CASSAGQEDSYEQYV.

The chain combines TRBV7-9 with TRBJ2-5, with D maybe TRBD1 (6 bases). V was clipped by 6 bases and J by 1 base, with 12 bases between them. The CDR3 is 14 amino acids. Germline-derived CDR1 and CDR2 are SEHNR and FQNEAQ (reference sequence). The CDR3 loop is CASSPDRTQETQYF. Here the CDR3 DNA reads TGTGCCAGCAGTCCAGACAGGACCCAAGAGACCCAGTACTTC.

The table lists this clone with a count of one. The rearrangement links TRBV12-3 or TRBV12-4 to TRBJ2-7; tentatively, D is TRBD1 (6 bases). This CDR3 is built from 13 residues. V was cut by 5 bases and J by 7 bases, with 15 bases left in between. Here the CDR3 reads CASSLQGYGEQYF. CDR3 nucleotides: TGTGCCAGCAGTCTACAGGGCTATGGGGAGCAGTACTTC.

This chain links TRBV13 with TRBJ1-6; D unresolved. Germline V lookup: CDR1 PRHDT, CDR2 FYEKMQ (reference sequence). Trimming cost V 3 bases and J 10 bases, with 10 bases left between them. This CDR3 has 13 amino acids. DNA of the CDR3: TGTGCCAGCAGCTTGAATTCAGGATCACCCCTCCACTTT. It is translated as CASSLNSGSPLHF.

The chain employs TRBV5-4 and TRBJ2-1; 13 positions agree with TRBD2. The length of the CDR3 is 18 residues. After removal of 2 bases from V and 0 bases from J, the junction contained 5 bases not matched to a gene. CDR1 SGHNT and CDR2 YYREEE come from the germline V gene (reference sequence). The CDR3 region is CASSLTRLAGGSYNEQFF. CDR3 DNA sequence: TGTGCCAGCAGCTTAACAAGACTAGCGGGAGGCTCCTACAATGAGCAGTTCTTC. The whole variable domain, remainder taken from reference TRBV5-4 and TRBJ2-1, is ETGVTQSPTHLIKTRGQQVTLRCSSQSGHNTVSWYQQALGQGPQFIFQYYREEENGRGNFPPRFSGLQFPNYSSELNVNALELDDSALYLCASSLTRLAGGSYNEQFFGPGTRLTVL.

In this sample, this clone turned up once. CDR3 in amino acids: CASSLQGQGNTGELFF. The CDR3 coding sequence is TGCGCCAGCAGCCTCCAGGGACAGGGGAACACCGGGGAGCTGTTTTTT. The chain has TRBV5-1 and TRBJ2-2, with 9 nucleotides matching TRBD1. The germline CDR1 and CDR2 sequences are SGHRS and YFSETQ. The CDR3 spans 16 residues. Unmatched junction bases numbered 5, after V lost 4 bases and J lost 1 base. Complete variable domain (other parts from reference TRBV5-1 and TRBJ2-2): KAGVTQTPRYLIKTRGQQVTLSCSPISGHRSVSWYQQTPGQGLQFLFEYFSETQRNKGNFPGRFSGRQFSNSRSEMNVSTLELGDSALYLCASSLQGQGNTGELFFGEGSRLTVL.

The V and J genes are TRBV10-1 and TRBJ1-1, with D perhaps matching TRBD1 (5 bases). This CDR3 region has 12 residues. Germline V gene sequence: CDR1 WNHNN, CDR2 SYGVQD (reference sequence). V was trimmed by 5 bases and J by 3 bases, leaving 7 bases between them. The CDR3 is CASSSTDTEAFF. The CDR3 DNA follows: TGCGCCAGCAGTTCGACAGACACTGAAGCTTTCTTT.

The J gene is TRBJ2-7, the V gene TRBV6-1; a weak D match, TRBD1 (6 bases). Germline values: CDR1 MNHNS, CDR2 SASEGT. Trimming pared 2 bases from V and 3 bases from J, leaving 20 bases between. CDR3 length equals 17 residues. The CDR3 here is CASSEFQGTQLLYEQYF. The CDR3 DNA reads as TGTGCCAGCAGTGAATTCCAGGGGACCCAGCTCCTCTACGAGCAGTACTTC.

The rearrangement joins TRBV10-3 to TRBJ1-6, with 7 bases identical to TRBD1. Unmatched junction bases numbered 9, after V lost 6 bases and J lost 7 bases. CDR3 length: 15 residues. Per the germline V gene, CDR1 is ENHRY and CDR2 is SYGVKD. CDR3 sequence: CAIRRDREDNSPLHF. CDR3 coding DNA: TGTGCCATCAGGAGAGACAGGGAGGACAATTCACCCCTCCACTTT.

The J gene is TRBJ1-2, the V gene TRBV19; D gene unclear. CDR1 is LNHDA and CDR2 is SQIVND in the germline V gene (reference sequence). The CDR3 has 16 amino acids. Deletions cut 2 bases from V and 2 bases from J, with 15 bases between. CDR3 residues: CASSIIGEGLNYGYTF. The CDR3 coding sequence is TGTGCCAGTAGTATAATTGGGGAGGGATTGAACTATGGCTACACCTTC.

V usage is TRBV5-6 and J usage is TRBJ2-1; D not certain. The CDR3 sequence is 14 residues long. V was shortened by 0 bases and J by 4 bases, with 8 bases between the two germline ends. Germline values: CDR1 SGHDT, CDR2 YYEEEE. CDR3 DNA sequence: TGTGCCAGCAGCTTGGCCCTAAGTTACAATGAGCAGTTCTTC. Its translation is CASSLALSYNEQFF.

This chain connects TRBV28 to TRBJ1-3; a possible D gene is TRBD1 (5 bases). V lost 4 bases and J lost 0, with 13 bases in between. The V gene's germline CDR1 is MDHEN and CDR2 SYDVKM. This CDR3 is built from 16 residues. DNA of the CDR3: TGTGCCAGCAGTTCCCCCACAGGCAACTCTGGAAACACCATATATTTT. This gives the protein CASSSPTGNSGNTIYF. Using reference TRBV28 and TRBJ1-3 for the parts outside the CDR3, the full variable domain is DVKVTQSSRYLVKRTGEKVFLECVQDMDHENMFWYRQDPGLGLRLIYFSYDVKMKEKGDIPEGYSVSREKKERFSLILESASTNQTSMYLCASSSPTGNSGNTIYFGEGSWLTVV.

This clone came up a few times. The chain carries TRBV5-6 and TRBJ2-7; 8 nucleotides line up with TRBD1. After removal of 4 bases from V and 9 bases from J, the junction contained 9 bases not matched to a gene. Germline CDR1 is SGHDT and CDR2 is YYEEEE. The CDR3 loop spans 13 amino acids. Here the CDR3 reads CASSASVQGGQYF. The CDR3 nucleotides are TGTGCCAGCAGCGCTTCCGTACAGGGGGGGCAGTACTTC. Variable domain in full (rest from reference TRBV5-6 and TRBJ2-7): DAGVTQSPTHLIKTRGQQVTLRCSPKSGHDTVSWYQQALGQGPQFIFQYYEEEERQRGNFPDRFSGHQFPNYSSELNVNALLLGDSALYLCASSASVQGGQYFGPGTRLTVT.

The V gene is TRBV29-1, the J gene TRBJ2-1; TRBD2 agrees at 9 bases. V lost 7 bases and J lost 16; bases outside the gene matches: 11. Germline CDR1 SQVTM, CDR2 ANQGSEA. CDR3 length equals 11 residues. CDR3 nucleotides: TGCAGCGGCGGGGGGGATCAAGGAGAATTCTTC. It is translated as CSGGGDQGEFF.

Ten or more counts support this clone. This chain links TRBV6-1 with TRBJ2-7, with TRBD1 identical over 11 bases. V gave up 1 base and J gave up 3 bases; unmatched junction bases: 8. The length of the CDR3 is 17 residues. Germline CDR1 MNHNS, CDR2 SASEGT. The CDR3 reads CASSEGAPGTGGYEQYF. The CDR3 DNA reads TGTGCCAGCAGTGAAGGTGCCCCCGGGACAGGGGGCTACGAGCAGTACTTC.

CDR3 protein: CASSQATTGLREQYF. The CDR3 bases are TGCGCCAGCAGCCAAGCGACAACAGGGCTGCGGGAGCAGTACTTC. The V and J genes are TRBV4-3 and TRBJ2-7; possible D gene TRBD1, 6 bases. Between the trimmed V and J ends, which lost 1 base and 7 bases, there was a span of 17 bases. The CDR3 is 15 residues long. Germline V lookup: CDR1 LGHNA, CDR2 YSLEER.

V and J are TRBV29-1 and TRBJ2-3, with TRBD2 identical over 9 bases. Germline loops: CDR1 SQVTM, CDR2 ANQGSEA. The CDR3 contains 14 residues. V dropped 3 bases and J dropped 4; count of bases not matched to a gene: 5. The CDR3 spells CSVDAGGPPDTQYF. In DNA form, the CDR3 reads TGCAGCGTTGACGCGGGAGGGCCCCCAGATACGCAGTATTTT.

The CDR3 sequence: CASSVESASGGNEQFF. The CDR3 DNA sequence: TGTGCCAGCAGCGTAGAATCGGCTAGCGGGGGCAATGAGCAGTTCTTC. The chain uses TRBV9 and TRBJ2-1; 10 positions match TRBD2. CDR3 length: 16 residues. The V segment lost 0 bases and the J segment 6 bases; nucleotides outside the gene matches: 6. CDR1 and CDR2 from the germline V gene are SGDLS and YYNGEE. The whole variable domain, filled in from reference TRBV9 and TRBJ2-1, reads DSGVTQTPKHLITATGQRVTLRCSPRSGDLSVYWYQQSLDQGLQFLIQYYNGEERAKGNILERFSAQQFPDLHSELNLSSLELGDSALYFCASSVESASGGNEQFFGPGTRLTVL.

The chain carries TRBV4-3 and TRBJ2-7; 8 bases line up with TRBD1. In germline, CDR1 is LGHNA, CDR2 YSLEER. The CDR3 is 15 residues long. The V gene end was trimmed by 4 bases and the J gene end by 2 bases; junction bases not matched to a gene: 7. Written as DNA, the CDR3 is TGCGCCAGCAGCCGATCCGGGACAGGACCCTACGAGCAGTACTTC. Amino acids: CASSRSGTGPYEQYF.

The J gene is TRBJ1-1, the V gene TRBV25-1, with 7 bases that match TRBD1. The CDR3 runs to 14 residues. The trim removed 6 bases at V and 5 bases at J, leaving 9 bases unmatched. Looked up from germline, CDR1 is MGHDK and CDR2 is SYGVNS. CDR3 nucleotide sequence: TGTGCCAGCAGATCCCTGACAGGGTGGACTGAAGCTTTCTTT. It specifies CASRSLTGWTEAFF.